This T cell receptor (beta chain) was captured in a study of T cell changes during pregnancy in multiple sclerosis. CDR1 SGHNT and CDR2 YYREEE come from the germline V gene (reference sequence). V shed 6 bases and J shed 0 bases, with 9 bases lying between them. There are 14 residues in the CDR3. This table comes from immunoSEQ multiplex PCR, and its TCRdb copy is limited to in-frame clones, with some not included. The table lists more than 30,000 clones, around nine tenths of them singletons. The sequencing used CD4+ T cells from peripheral blood mononuclear cells, collected in the third trimester of pregnancy. This TCR derives from a female donor in good health, enrolled as a control in a pregnancy study. The chain combines TRBV5-4 with TRBJ2-2; D is unclear. The CDR3 is CASNQQTNTGELFF. The CDR3 DNA follows: TGTGCCAGCAACCAACAAACGAACACCGGGGAGCTGTTTTTT.